A selection of T cell receptor beta chains follows, all from one sample in a study of cytomegalovirus exposure and HLA in healthy donors. The method was immunoSEQ multiplex PCR; TCRdb's version includes in-frame clones alone and lacks a portion of them. The top ten hold 2.6% of the sample, which has under 250,000 clones, around nine tenths seen once. The sample consisted of PBMCs. These receptors came from a man younger than 30 in good health and CMV-seronegative. The CDR3 runs from the conserved cysteine through the conserved F or W. The D gene is left open where the match is weak. Where a row states a size, it is once, few, many or the class of an expanded clone; other rows omit it.

v_call,j_call,d_call,clone_size,cdr3_aa,cdr3_nt
TRBV30,TRBJ2-7,TRBD2,NA,CAWSSAGTSGRYEQYF,TGTGCCTGGAGTAGCGCCGGGACTAGCGGGAGGTACGAGCAGTACTTC
TRBV4-1,TRBJ2-7,TRBD1,NA,CASSQTQGAWNEQYF,TGCGCCAGCAGCCAAACACAGGGGGCGTGGAACGAGCAGTACTTC
TRBV2,TRBJ1-5,NA,NA,CASTRGPRQPQHF,TGTGCCAGCACCAGGGGCCCAAGGCAGCCCCAGCATTTT
TRBV6-5,TRBJ1-3,NA,NA,CASSRQITSGNTIYF,TGTGCCAGCAGCCGACAGATTACTTCTGGAAACACCATATATTTT
TRBV27,TRBJ1-6,NA,NA,CASSSPGSPLHF,TGTGCCAGCAGTTCCCCAGGTTCACCCCTCCACTTT
TRBV5-5,TRBJ2-7,TRBD2,few,CASSSGDDVSYEQYF,TGTGCCAGCAGTAGCGGGGACGACGTCTCCTACGAGCAGTACTTC
TRBV19,TRBJ1-3,NA,NA,CASSGGSGSGNTIYF,TGTGCCAGTAGTGGGGGGTCCGGCTCTGGAAACACCATATATTTT
TRBV11-2,TRBJ2-1,NA,NA,CASSQQGLNEQFF,TGTGCCAGCAGCCAACAGGGATTAAATGAGCAGTTCTTC
TRBV6-1,TRBJ1-2,NA,few,CASSEGEGRSYGYTF,TGTGCCAGCAGTGAAGGTGAGGGAAGGAGCTATGGCTACACCTTC
TRBV5-1,TRBJ2-5,NA,NA,CASSLGAGWRETQYF,TGCGCCAGCAGCTTGGGGGCCGGTTGGCGAGAGACCCAGTACTTC
TRBV11-3,TRBJ1-1,NA,NA,CASSPAGAGRTEAFF,TGTGCCAGCAGCCCGGCGGGCGCGGGAAGAACTGAAGCTTTCTTT
TRBV7-9,TRBJ2-7,NA,few,CASSSKDRGEQYF,TGTGCCAGCAGCTCCAAAGATCGGGGGGAGCAGTACTTC
TRBV9,TRBJ2-7,TRBD2,NA,CASSASGTSKGEQYF,TGTGCCAGCAGCGCTTCCGGGACTAGCAAGGGGGAGCAGTACTTC
TRBV27,TRBJ1-5,NA,few,CASSGQGNTNQPQHF,TGTGCCAGCAGTGGTCAGGGGAATACCAATCAGCCCCAGCATTTT